One sample yielded the 7 T cell receptor beta chains listed below, sequenced in a study of blood T cells in healthy people across ages. Primed by a sample-barcoded 5' primer and a J-beta primer mix, a second PCR proceeded for about 7 to 11 cycles. TCRdb independently ran MiXCR on the 5' RACE reads; one entry per CDR3 protein. There are about 1 million distinct CDR3 sequences in the sample; under 55% occur only once, and approximately 19% lies in the top ten. The sample comprised blood. Receptors were obtained from a woman in her fifties or sixties in good health.

This clonotype was detected only a few times. The genes are TRBV12-5 and TRBJ1-2, with D possibly being TRBD1 (6 bases). CDR3 length: 14 residues. V was trimmed by 7 bases and J by 1 base, leaving 13 bases between them. Germline V lookup: CDR1 LGHNT, CDR2 FRNRAP. CDR3 in DNA: TGTGCTAGTGCCGTACAGGGTTTTAACTATGGCTACACCTTC. Amino acids: CASAVQGFNYGYTF.

This clonotype was observed at least ten times. The V gene is TRBV7-2, the J gene TRBJ2-6; D gene uncertain. CDR1 is SGHTA, CDR2 FQGNSA, per germline. The CDR3 extends over 17 amino acids. V lost 1 base, J lost 0 bases, and 10 bases lay in between. The CDR3 sequence is CASSLVGSISGANVLTF. CDR3 DNA: TGTGCCAGCAGCTTAGTGGGGTCCATCTCTGGGGCCAACGTCCTGACTTTC.

This chain joins TRBV6-5 and TRBJ2-5; D gene ambiguous. This CDR3 has 14 amino acids. The V and J ends lost 6 bases and 5 bases respectively, with 16 bases between them. Per germline, CDR1 MNHEY and CDR2 SVGAGI. The CDR3 nucleotides are TGTGCCAGCAGCCTCAGTACGCTGGGGGAGACCCAGTACTTC. Translation gives CASSLSTLGETQYF.

The chain uses TRBV25-1 and TRBJ2-1; 11 positions agree with TRBD2. The V and J ends lost 10 bases and 7 bases, in that order; junction bases with no gene match: 15. CDR1 and CDR2 (germline): MGHDK, SYGVNS. There are 16 residues in the CDR3. CDR3 in DNA: TGTGCCACCCAATTCTTAGCGGGAGGGCAGGGTAATGAGCAGTTCTTC. It codes for CATQFLAGGQGNEQFF.

This clonotype was seen many times. Germline and junction disagree at one end, which may indicate a read error. V gene TRBV5-1 combines with J gene TRBJ2-7; a possible D gene is TRBD2 (5 bases). The CDR3 totals 13 residues. Germline CDR1 reads SGHRS; CDR2 reads YFSETQ. The CDR3 loop reads CASSLDGTYEQYF. The CDR3 coding sequence is TGTGCCAGCAGCCTGGACGGGACCTACGAGCAGTACTTC.

The chain has TRBV2 and TRBJ2-3; D ambiguous. The germline V and J ends were trimmed by 6 bases and 3 bases, with 10 bases remaining between them. This CDR3 contains 13 residues. Germline V lookup: CDR1 SNHLY, CDR2 FYNNEI. In DNA form, the CDR3 reads TGTGCCAGCAGATTAATGGGGACAGATACGCAGTATTTT. Protein product: CASRLMGTDTQYF.

The chain is built from TRBV20-1 and TRBJ2-1, with a possible D match to TRBD2 (5 bases). The germline V and J ends were trimmed by 4 bases and 8 bases, with 15 bases remaining between them. CDR1 and CDR2 (germline): DFQATT, SNEGSKA (reference sequence). The CDR3 is 13 residues long. CDR3 amino acids: CSANGGSVDEQFF. For the CDR3, the DNA is TGCAGTGCTAACGGAGGTAGCGTAGATGAGCAGTTCTTC.